A selection of T cell receptor beta chains follows, all from one sample in a study of shared clonotypes between healthy human individuals. Produced via immunoSEQ multiplex PCR; TCRdb's table is partial and in-frame only. The sample holds a few million clones, approximately 93% seen once. The material sequenced was naive CD4+ T cells from PBMCs. The receptors shown here come from a young man in good health. Some clones in this sample may be carry-over from other donors' samples. The conserved cysteine and the conserved F or W are not part of the CDR3 here.

>TRBV28|TRBJ1-2
ASSSTSSGAYPPYGYT
>TRBV5-1|TRBJ1-2
ASSREVYT
>TRBV28|TRBJ2-7
ASSPAGATYEQY
>TRBV30|TRBJ2-7
AWSAWGQGPYEQY
>TRBV19|TRBJ1-5
ASRSIGGNQPQH
>TRBV10-3|TRBJ2-7
AISEGPTDHEQY
>TRBV18|TRBJ2-7
ASSPGQGLTYEQY
>TRBV5-1|TRBJ2-5
ASSGATGGAETQY
>TRBV28|TRBJ1-2
ASRISGGAGGYT
>TRBV5-1|TRBJ1-2
ASKQGQGVAGYGYT
>TRBV28|TRBJ2-2
ASSLLTGRRELF
>TRBV7-2|TRBJ2-1
ASSQDRYEQF
>TRBV11-3|TRBJ1-5
ASSTQGGSNQPQH
>TRBV5-1|TRBJ1-4
ASSGDRGRGEKLF
>TRBV7-2|TRBJ1-2
ASSRDRNYGYT
>TRBV5-1|TRBJ2-1
ASSTRDRGLDEQF
>TRBV18|TRBJ1-2
ASSPSWDRGLSGYT
>TRBV7-3|TRBJ2-3
ASSPPGTDTQY
>TRBV18|TRBJ1-5
ASSPQGREPQH
>TRBV29-1|TRBJ2-1
SVDQGLAGGYNEQF
>TRBV7-2|TRBJ2-5
ASSLAIGASQETQY
>TRBV6-1|TRBJ2-1
ASSGLAGVLNEQF
>TRBV6-6|TRBJ2-5
ASSLRQPNYELY
>TRBV2|TRBJ1-2
ASSRDSYGYT
>TRBV5-1|TRBJ1-1
ASSPSGMNTEAF
>TRBV7-7|TRBJ2-2
ASSLDGAGELF
>TRBV9|TRBJ2-2
ASSREAGQNTGELF
>TRBV6-5|TRBJ2-2
ASRNRGLVTGELF
>TRBV6-1|TRBJ2-7
ASSGGMFPYEQY
>TRBV6-5|TRBJ1-1
ASSYVHSAAEAF
>TRBV27|TRBJ2-7
ASSLKREIYEQY
>TRBV6-5|TRBJ2-4
ASTGLAKNIQY
>TRBV28|TRBJ1-4
ASSPGTGGEKLF
>TRBV10-1|TRBJ2-7
ASSDRGRATVHEQY
>TRBV6-1|TRBJ1-2
ASVRERVNYGYT
>TRBV7-9|TRBJ1-2
ASSSDREVLGYYGYT
>TRBV5-1|TRBJ2-7
ASSLGTGGEQY
>TRBV28|TRBJ2-1
ASSWAGGPREQF
>TRBV9|TRBJ1-5
ASSVDGRPGSGQPQH
>TRBV5-1|TRBJ2-3
ASSSLPGLAGGTDTQY
>TRBV9|TRBJ1-2
ASSVGDRVYGYT
>TRBV28|TRBJ2-1
ASSFETVNEQF
>TRBV30|TRBJ1-2
AWSRGNYGYT
>TRBV14|TRBJ2-7
ASSQAYQAGQY
>TRBV7-3|TRBJ2-7
ASSLKWTGYSYEQY
>TRBV6-1|TRBJ2-3
ASQSGGSQDTQY
>TRBV5-1|TRBJ1-3
ASREQGTGNTIY
>TRBV7-9|TRBJ1-1
ASSSSHSGMNTEAF
>TRBV7-8|TRBJ2-2
ASSPREGGTGELF